The 9 T cell receptor beta chains listed next were all sequenced from one sample in a study of T cells expressing NK-cell markers. TCRdb re-called the 5' RACE reads and gives one entry per CDR3 protein, without DNA. This repertoire comprises 200,000 to 300,000 distinct CDR3 sequences; its ten largest clones make up 0.3% to 0.45%. The sample taken for sequencing was blood T cells: a sorted CD56 or NKG2C T cell subset, CD4+ or CD8+ T cells, or bulk PBMC T cells (not recorded which). The source of these receptors is a man in his late teens or twenties in good health.

V usage is TRBV5-6 and J usage is TRBJ2-3; the D call of TRBD1 rests on TCRdb alone, since no DNA is present to check it. Germline-derived CDR1 and CDR2 are SGHDT and YYEEEE. This CDR3 is built from 15 residues. CDR3 protein: CASNSGQSPSRTQYF.

The V call is TRBV6-1, the J call TRBJ2-2. CDR3 size: 12 residues. Per germline, CDR1 MNHNS and CDR2 SASEGT. This CDR3 reads CASSGVTGELFF.

The gene calls are TRBV19 and TRBJ2-5; there is no DNA to check the TCRdb D call of TRBD2. CDR1 and CDR2 from the germline V gene are LNHDA and SQIVND (reference sequence). The CDR3 loop spans 13 amino acids. The CDR3 protein is CASRSSDVETQYF.

This sequence joins TRBV4-2 and TRBJ1-3. Germline CDR1 is LGHNA and CDR2 is YNFKEQ. CDR3 length equals 13 residues. The CDR3 reads CASSQGSGNTIYF.

The chain is built from TRBV12-3 or TRBV12-4 and TRBJ2-5. The CDR3 consists of 14 residues. CDR3 loop: CASSINRAQETQYF.

This rearrangement joins TRBV12-3 or TRBV12-4 to TRBJ2-1; TCRdb selects TRBD2, and the lack of DNA leaves this call unchecked. There are 18 residues in the CDR3. This CDR3 is CASSPRVTGTTHDNEQFF.

This rearrangement joins TRBV6-1 to TRBJ1-5. The CDR3 covers 16 residues. Germline V gives CDR1 MNHNS, CDR2 SASEGT. CDR3: CASATGPMGGNQPQHF.

The genes are TRBV5-1 and TRBJ2-2; lacking DNA, the TRBD1 call made by TCRdb goes unchecked. The CDR3 has 18 residues. CDR1 is SGHRS and CDR2 is YFSETQ in the germline V gene. The chain's CDR3 is CASSLETGQRPNTGELFF.

The rearrangement joins TRBV7-2 to TRBJ1-6. Germline V lookup: CDR1 SGHTA, CDR2 FQGNSA. CDR3 length: 15 amino acids. CDR3 in amino acids: CASSPTSGAGSPLHF.